The clone carrying this T cell receptor (beta chain) was picked up a small number of times. Its target is unknown. Reverse transcribing all isolated RNA meant expressed TCRB transcripts were sequenced. Produced via immunoSEQ multiplex PCR; TCRdb's table is partial and in-frame only. This sample yields 600,000 or so clones, of which about an eighth are seen a single time; 0.035% to 0.045% belongs to the top ten. Germline V lookup: CDR1 SGHTS, CDR2 YDEGEE. The CDR3 spans 14 residues. Trimming pared 4 bases from V and 5 bases from J, leaving 10 bases between. The data were taken from a study of beta chain features in type 1 diabetes. Points from the study as a whole: Shortening that was moderate but significant affected the TCRB CDR3s of Type 1 diabetes patients in all four CD4+ subsets.

The specimen was naive CD4+ T cells from blood. J is TRBJ1-6 and V is TRBV5-8; D is uncertain. This clonotype was obtained from a young man with type 1 diabetes. Here the CDR3 reads CASSLRGHNSPLHF. CDR3 DNA sequence: TGTGCCAGCAGCCTTCGTGGGCATAATTCACCCCTCCACTTT.